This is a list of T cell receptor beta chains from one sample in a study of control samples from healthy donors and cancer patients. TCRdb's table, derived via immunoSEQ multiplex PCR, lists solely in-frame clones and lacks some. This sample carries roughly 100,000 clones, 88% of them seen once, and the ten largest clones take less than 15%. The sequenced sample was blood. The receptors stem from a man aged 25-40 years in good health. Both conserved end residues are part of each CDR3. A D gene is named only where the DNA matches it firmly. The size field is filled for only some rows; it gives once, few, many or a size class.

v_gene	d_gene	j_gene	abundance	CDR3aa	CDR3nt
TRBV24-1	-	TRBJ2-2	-	CATAGKNTGELFF	TGTGCCACCGCTGGAAAGAACACCGGGGAGCTGTTTTTT
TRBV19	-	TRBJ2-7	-	CASSIVLSSYEQYF	TGTGCCAGTAGTATAGTACTGAGCTCCTACGAGCAGTACTTC
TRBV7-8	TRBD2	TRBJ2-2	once	CASSLARGRGTGELFF	TGTGCCAGCAGCTTAGCGCGGGGGAGGGGCACCGGGGAGCTGTTTTTT
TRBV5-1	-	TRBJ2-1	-	CASSLADGWSRAYNEQFF	TGCGCCAGCAGCTTGGCGGATGGTTGGTCTAGGGCGTACAATGAGCAGTTCTTC
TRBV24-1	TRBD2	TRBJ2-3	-	CATSDYEGGPVDTQYF	TGTGCCACCAGTGATTATGAGGGAGGGCCGGTAGATACGCAGTATTTT
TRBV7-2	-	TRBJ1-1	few	CASSTSLTVNTEAFF	TGTGCCAGCAGCACCTCCCTGACGGTGAACACTGAAGCTTTCTTT
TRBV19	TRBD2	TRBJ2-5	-	CASNGLAGEQETQYF	TGTGCCAGTAATGGACTAGCGGGAGAACAAGAGACCCAGTACTTC
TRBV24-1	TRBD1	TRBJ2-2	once	CATSDFRDSFGIGELFF	TGTGCCACCAGTGATTTCCGGGACAGCTTTGGCATCGGGGAGCTGTTTTTT
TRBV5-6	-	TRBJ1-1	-	CASSLDRATEAFF	TGTGCCAGCAGCTTGGACAGGGCTACTGAAGCTTTTTTT
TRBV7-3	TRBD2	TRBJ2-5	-	CASSAGLQETQYF	TGTGCCAGCAGCGCGGGACTACAAGAGACCCAGTACTTC
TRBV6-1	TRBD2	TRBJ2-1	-	CASSEGAGGPVSYNEQFF	TGTGCCAGCAGTGAGGGAGCGGGAGGGCCTGTTTCCTACAATGAGCAGTTCTTC
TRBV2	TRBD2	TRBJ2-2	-	CASRTGTSNTGELFF	TGTGCCAGCAGAACCGGGACTAGCAACACCGGGGAGCTGTTTTTT
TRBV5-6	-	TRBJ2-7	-	CASSGRTEMYEQYF	TGTGCCAGCAGCGGACGGACAGAAATGTACGAGCAGTACTTC
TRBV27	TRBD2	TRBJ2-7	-	CASSHRGLAEWVSGSYEQYF	TGTGCCAGCAGCCACAGGGGACTAGCGGAGTGGGTTTCGGGCTCCTACGAGCAGTACTTC
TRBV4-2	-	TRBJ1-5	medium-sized	CASSQVGQGQIQPQHF	TGTGCCAGCAGCCAAGTCGGCCAGGGTCAAATTCAGCCCCAGCATTTT
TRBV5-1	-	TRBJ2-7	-	CASSRDGLSGEQYF	TGCGCCAGCAGCCGGGACGGCCTTTCTGGCGAGCAGTACTTC
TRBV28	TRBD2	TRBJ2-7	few	CASKVGLAVYEQYF	TGTGCCAGCAAAGTGGGACTAGCGGTCTACGAGCAGTACTTC
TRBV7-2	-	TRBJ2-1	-	CASSSQTRPQFF	TGTGCCAGCAGCTCTCAGACTAGACCGCAGTTCTTC
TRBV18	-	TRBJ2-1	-	CASSPGNTQFF	TGTGCCAGCTCACCAGGGAACACACAGTTCTTC
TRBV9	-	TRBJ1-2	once	CASSARGGYYGYTF	TGTGCCAGCAGCGCCAGGGGCGGCTACTATGGCTACACCTTC
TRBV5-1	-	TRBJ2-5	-	CASSIPGQEETQYF	TGCGCCAGCAGCATACCGGGACAAGAAGAGACCCAGTACTTC
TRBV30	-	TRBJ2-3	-	CAWSVRSTDTQYF	TGTGCCTGGAGTGTTCGGTCCACAGATACGCAGTATTTT
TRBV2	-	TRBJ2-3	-	CASSLGDTQYF	TGTGCCAGCAGCCTTGGGGATACGCAGTATTTT
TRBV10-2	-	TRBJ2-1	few	CASRGEPDEQFF	TGCGCCAGCAGAGGAGAGCCTGATGAGCAGTTCTTC
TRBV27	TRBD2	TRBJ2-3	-	CASSSASGRPSTDTQYF	TGTGCCAGCAGCTCGGCTAGCGGGAGGCCTAGCACAGATACGCAGTATTTT
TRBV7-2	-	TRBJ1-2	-	CASSFGTSQTSGYTF	TGTGCCAGCAGCTTCGGGACATCACAAACCTCGGGCTACACCTTC
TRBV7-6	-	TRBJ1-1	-	CASSLGAGDTEAFF	TGTGCCAGCAGCTTAGGGGCAGGGGACACTGAAGCTTTCTTT
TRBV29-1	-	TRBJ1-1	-	CSAPEQAGEAFF	TGCAGCGCACCGGAACAGGCTGGTGAAGCTTTCTTT
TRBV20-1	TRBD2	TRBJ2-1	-	CSASPASGSNNEQFF	TGCAGTGCTAGTCCGGCTAGCGGGAGTAACAATGAGCAGTTCTTC
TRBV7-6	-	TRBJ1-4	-	CASSLGPPTLGEKLFF	TGTGCCAGCAGCTTAGGCCCCCCAACCCTTGGTGAAAAACTGTTTTTT
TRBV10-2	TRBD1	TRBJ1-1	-	CASSYPGQMNTEAFF	TGCGCCAGCAGCTATCCGGGACAGATGAACACTGAAGCTTTCTTT
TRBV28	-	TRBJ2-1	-	CASSIPGNEQFF	TGTGCCAGCAGTATCCCCGGCAATGAGCAGTTCTTC
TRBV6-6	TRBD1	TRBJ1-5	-	CASRGQALPNQPQHF	TGTGCCAGCAGAGGACAGGCTCTCCCCAATCAGCCCCAGCATTTT
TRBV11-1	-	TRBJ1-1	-	CASSLAGMNTEAFF	TGTGCCAGCAGCTTAGCAGGGATGAACACTGAAGCTTTCTTT
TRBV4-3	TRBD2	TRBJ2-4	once	CASSQDTGGPDIQYF	TGCGCCAGCAGCCAAGATACGGGGGGGCCGGACATTCAGTACTTC
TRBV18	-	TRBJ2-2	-	CASSPKIANTGELFF	TGTGCCAGCTCACCCAAGATCGCGAACACCGGGGAGCTGTTTTTT